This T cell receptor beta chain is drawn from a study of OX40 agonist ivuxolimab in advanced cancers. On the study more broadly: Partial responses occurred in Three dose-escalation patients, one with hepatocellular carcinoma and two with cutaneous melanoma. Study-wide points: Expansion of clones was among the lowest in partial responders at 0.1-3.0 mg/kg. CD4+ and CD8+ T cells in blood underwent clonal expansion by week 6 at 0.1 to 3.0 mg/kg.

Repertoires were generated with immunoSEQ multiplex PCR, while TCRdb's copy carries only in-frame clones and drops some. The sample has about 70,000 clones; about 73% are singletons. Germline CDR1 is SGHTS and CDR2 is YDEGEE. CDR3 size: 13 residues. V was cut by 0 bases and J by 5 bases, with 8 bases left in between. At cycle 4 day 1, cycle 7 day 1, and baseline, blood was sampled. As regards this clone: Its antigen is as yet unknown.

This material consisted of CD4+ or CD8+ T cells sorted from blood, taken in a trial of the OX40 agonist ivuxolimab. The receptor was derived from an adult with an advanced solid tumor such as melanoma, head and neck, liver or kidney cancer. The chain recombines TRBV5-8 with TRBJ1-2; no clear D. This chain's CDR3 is CASSLEPPYGYTF. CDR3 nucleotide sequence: TGTGCCAGCAGCTTGGAGCCCCCGTATGGCTACACCTTC.